In this sample, the clone carrying this T cell receptor beta chain turned up a few times. Its cognate antigen is unknown. These data are taken from a study of beta chain features in type 1 diabetes. The study's findings and limits: In every one of the four CD4+ subsets, TCRB CDR3s were moderately but significantly shorter in Type 1 diabetes patients.

cDNA synthesis used the whole RNA isolate, giving expressed TCRB sequences. The data were produced by immunoSEQ multiplex PCR, yet TCRdb's version contains in-frame clones alone and is incomplete. The table lists around 690,000 clones, roughly 12% of them singletons, with roughly 0.11% in the top ten. The CDR3 extends over 13 amino acids. Trimming stripped 2 bases from V and 8 bases from J, with 9 bases between. The germline V gene encodes CDR1 MNHEY and CDR2 SMNVEV (reference sequence). The chain employs TRBV27 and TRBJ1-4; D not resolved. The clonotype comes from a man aged 30 to 39 with type 1 diabetes. The sequencing input was naive CD4+ T cells from blood. This CDR3 is CASSLSASEKLFF. Here the CDR3 DNA reads TGTGCCAGCAGTTTAAGTGCGTCCGAAAAACTGTTTTTT.